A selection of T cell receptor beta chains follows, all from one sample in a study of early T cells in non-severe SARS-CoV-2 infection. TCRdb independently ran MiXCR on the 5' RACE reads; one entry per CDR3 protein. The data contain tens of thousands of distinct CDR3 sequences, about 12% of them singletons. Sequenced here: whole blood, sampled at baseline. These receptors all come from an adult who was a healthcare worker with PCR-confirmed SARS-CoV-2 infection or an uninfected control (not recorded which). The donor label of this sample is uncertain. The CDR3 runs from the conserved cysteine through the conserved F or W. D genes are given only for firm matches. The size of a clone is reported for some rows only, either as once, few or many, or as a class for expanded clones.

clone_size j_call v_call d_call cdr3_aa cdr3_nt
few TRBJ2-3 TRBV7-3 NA CASSRRDRDTQYF TGTGCCAGCAGCCGGAGGGACAGAGATACGCAGTATTTT
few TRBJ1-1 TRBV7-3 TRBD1 CASSPQRIQGTEAFF TGTGCCAGCAGCCCACAGCGGATACAGGGGACTGAAGCTTTCTTT
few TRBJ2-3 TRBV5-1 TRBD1 CASSQTQGVTDTQYF TGCGCCAGCAGCCAAACACAGGGGGTGACAGATACGCAGTATTTT
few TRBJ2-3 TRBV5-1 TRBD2 CASRAGVVGTDTQYF TGCGCCAGCAGGGCGGGGGTCGTCGGCACAGATACGCAGTATTTT
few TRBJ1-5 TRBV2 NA CASSDGGQPQHF TGTGCCAGCAGTGATGGAGGCCAGCCCCAGCATTTT
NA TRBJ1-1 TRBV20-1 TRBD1 CSALYRGLNTEAFF TGCAGTGCTCTTTACAGGGGTTTGAACACTGAAGCTTTCTTT
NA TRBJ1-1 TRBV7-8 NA CASAPAKRMNTEAFF TGTGCCAGCGCCCCCGCGAAGAGGATGAACACTGAAGCTTTCTTT
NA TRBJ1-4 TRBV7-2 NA CASSLGQKLFF TGTGCCAGCAGCTTAGGGCAAAAACTGTTTTTT
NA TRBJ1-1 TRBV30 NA CAWSLERNTEAFF TGTGCCTGGAGTCTCGAGAGGAACACTGAAGCTTTCTTT
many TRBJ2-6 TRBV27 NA CASVRVGVPSGANVLTF TGTGCCAGTGTCCGCGTGGGGGTTCCCTCTGGGGCCAACGTCCTGACTTTC
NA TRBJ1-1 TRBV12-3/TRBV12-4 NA CASSLGPTEAFF TGTGCCAGCAGCCTGGGGCCCACTGAAGCTTTCTTT
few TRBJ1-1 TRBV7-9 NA CASSLGGAANTEAFF TGTGCCAGCAGCTTAGGGGGGGCAGCGAACACTGAAGCTTTCTTT
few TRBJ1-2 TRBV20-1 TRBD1 CSARDRQGVSYGYTF TGCAGTGCTAGAGATCGACAGGGGGTGAGCTATGGCTACACCTTC
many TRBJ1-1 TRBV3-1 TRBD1 CASSQGQGHTEAFF TGTGCCAGCAGCCAAGGACAGGGGCACACTGAAGCTTTCTTT
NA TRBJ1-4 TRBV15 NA CATSGVLGEKLFF TGTGCCACCAGCGGGGTATTGGGGGAAAAACTGTTTTTT